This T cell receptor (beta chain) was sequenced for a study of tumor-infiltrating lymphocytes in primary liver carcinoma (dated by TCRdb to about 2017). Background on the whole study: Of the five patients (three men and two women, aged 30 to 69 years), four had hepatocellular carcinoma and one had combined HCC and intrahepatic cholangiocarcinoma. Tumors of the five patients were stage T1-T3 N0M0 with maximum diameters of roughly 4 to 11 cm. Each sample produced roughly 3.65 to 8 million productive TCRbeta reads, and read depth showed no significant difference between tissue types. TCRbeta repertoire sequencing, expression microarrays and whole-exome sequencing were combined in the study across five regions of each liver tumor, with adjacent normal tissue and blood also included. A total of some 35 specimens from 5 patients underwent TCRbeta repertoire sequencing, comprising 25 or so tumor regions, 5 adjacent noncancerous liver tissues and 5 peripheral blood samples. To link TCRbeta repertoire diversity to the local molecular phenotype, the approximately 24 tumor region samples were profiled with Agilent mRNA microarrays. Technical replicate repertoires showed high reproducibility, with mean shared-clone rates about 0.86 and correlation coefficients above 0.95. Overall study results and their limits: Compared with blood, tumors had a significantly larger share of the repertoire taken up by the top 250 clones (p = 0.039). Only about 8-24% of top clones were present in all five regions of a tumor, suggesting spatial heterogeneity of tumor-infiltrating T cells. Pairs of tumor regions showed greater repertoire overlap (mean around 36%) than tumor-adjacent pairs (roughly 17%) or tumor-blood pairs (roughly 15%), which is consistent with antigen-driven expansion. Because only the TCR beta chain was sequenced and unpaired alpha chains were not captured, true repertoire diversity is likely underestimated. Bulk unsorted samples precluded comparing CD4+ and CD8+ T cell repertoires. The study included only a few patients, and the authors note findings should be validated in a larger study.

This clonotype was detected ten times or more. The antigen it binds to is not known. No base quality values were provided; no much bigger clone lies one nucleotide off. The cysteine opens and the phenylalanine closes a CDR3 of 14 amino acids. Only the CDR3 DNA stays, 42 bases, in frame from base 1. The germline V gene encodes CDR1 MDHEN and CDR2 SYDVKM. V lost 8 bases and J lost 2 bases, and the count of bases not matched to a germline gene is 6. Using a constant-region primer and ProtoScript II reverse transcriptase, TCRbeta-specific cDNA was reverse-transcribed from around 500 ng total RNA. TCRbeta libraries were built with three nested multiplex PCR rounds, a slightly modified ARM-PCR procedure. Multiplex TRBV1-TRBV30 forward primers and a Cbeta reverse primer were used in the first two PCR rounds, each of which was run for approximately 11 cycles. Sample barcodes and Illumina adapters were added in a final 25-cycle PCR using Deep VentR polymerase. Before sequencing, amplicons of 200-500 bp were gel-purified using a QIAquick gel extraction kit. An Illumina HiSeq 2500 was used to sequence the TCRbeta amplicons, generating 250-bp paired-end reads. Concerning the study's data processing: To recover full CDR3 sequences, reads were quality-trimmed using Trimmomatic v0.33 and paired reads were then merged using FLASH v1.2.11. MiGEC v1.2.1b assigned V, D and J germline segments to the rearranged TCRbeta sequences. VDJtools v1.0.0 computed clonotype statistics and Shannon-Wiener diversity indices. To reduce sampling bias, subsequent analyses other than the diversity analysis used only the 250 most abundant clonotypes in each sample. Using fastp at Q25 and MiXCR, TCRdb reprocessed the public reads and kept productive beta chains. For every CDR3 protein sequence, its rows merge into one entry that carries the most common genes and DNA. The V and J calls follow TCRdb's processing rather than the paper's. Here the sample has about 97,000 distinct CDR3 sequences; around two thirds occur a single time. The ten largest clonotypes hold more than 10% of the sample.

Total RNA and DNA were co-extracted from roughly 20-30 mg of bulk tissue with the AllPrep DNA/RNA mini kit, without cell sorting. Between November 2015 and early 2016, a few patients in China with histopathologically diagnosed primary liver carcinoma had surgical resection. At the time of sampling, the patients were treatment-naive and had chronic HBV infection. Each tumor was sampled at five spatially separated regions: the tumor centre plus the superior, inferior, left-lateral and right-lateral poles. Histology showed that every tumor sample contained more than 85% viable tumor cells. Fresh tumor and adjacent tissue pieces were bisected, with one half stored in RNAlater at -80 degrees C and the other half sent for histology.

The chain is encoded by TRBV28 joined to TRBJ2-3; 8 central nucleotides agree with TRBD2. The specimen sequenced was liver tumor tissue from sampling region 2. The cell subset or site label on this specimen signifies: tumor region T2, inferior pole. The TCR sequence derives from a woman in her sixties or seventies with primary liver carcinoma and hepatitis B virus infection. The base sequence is TGTGCCAGCGAGGCGGGGGGAAACACAGATACGCAGTATTTT. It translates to CASEAGGNTDTQYF. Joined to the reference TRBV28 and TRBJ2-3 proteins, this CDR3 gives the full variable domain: DVKVTQSSRYLVKRTGEKVFLECVQDMDHENMFWYRQDPGLGLRLIYFSYDVKMKEKGDIPEGYSVSREKKERFSLILESASTNQTSMYLCASEAGGNTDTQYFGPGTRLTVL.